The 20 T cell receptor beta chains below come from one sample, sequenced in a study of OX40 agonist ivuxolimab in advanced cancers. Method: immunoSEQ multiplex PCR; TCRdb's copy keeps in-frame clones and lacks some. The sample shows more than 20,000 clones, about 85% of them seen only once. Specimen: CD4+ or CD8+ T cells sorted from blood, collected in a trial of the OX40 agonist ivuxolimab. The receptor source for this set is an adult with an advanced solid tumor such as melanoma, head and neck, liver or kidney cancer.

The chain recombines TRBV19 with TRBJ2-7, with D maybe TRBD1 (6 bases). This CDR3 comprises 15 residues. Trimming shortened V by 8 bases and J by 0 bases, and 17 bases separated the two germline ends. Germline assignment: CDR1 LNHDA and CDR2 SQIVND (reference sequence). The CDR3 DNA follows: TGTGCCAGTTCTTCCGCGGCAGGGGCCTCCTACGAGCAGTACTTC. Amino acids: CASSSAAGASYEQYF.

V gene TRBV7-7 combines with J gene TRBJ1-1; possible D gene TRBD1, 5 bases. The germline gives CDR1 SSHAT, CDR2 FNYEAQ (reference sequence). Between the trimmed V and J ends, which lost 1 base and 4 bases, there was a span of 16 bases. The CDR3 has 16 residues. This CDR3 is CASSLVPGTPPTEAFF. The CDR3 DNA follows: TGTGCCAGCAGCTTAGTGCCGGGGACCCCTCCCACTGAAGCTTTCTTT.

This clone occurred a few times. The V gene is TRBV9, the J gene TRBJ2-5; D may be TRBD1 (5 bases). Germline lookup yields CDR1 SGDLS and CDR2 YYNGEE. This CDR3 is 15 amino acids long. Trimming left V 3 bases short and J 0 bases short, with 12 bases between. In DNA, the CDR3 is TGTGCCAGCAGCGAAACAGGAGCCTACCAAGAGACCCAGTACTTC. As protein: CASSETGAYQETQYF.

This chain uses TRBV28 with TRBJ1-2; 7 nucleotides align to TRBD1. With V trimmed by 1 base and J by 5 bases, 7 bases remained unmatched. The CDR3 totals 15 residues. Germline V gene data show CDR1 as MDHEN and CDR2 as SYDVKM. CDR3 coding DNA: TGTGCCAGCAGTTTATCGGCTCAGGGGGTATATGGCTACACCTTC. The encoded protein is CASSLSAQGVYGYTF.

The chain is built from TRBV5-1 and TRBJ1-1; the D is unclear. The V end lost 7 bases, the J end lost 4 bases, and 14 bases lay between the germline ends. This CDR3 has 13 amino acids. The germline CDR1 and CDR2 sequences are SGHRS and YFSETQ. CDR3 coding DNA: TGCGCCAGCGCCCGGGAGTCCCCCACTGAAGCTTTCTTT. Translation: CASARESPTEAFF.

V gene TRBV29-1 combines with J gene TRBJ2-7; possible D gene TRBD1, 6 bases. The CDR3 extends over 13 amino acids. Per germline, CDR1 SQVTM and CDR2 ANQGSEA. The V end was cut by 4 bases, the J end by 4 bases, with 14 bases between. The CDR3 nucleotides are TGCAGCGTTGTAGAGGGGGTTGGTTACGAGCAGTACTTC. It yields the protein CSVVEGVGYEQYF.

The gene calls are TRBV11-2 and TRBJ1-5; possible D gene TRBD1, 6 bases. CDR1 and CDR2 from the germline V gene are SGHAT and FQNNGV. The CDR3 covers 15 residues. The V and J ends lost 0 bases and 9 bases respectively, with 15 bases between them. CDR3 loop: CASSLDSGVVRPQHF. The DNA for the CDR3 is TGTGCCAGCAGCTTAGATTCAGGGGTAGTTCGGCCCCAGCATTTT.

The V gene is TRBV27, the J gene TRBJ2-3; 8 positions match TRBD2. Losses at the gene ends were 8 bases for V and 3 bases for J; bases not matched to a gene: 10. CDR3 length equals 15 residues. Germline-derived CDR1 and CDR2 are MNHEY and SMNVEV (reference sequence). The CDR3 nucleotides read TGTGCCAGCTTTAGCGGGACTCTTGAGACAGATACGCAGTATTTT. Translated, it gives CASFSGTLETDTQYF.

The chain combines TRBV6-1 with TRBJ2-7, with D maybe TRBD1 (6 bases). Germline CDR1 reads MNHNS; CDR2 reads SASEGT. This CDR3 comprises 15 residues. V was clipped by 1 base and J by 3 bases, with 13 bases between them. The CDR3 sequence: CASSEVWGRNYEQYF. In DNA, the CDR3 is TGTGCCAGCAGTGAAGTATGGGGGCGAAACTACGAGCAGTACTTC.

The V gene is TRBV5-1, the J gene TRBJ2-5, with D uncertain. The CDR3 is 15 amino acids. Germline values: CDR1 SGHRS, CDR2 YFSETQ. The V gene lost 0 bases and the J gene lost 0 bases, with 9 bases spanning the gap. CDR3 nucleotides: TGCGCCAGCAGCTTGGGTGTCGCGGACCAAGAGACCCAGTACTTC. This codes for CASSLGVADQETQYF.

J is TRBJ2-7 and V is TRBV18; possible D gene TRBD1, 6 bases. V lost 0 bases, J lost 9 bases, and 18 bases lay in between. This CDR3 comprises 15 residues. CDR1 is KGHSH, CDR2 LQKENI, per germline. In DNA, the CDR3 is TGTGCCAGCTCACCACCTTCGGGACATCCTACCGGGCAGTACTTC. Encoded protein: CASSPPSGHPTGQYF.

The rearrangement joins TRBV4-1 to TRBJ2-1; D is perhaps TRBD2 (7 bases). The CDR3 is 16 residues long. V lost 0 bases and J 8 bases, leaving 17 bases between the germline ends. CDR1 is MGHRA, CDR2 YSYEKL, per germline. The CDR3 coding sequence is TGCGCCAGCAGCCAAGATTGGAGGGGGGGAAATGATGAGCAGTTCTTC. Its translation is CASSQDWRGGNDEQFF.

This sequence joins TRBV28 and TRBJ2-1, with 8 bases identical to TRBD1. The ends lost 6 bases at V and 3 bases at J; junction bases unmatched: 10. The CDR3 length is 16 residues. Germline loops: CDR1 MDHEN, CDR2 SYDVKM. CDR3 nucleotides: TGTGCCAGCAGATCCGGACAGGGCCATCTCTACAATGAGCAGTTCTTC. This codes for CASRSGQGHLYNEQFF.

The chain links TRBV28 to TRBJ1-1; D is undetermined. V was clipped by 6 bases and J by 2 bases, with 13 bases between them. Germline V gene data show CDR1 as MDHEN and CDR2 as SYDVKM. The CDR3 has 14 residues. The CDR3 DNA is TGTGCCAGCAGCCCCGTTGTCGTTAACACTGAAGCTTTCTTT. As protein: CASSPVVVNTEAFF.

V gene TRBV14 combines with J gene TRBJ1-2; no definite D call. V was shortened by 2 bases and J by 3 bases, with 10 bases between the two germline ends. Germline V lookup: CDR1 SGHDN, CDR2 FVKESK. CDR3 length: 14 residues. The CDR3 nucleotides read TGTGCCAGCAGCCAATACAAGGGCGACTATGGCTACACCTTC. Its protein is CASSQYKGDYGYTF. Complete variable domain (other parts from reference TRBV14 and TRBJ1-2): EAGVTQFPSHSVIEKGQTVTLRCDPISGHDNLYWYRRVMGKEIKFLLHFVKESKQDESGMPNNRFLAERTGGTYSTLKVQPAELEDSGVYFCASSQYKGDYGYTFGSGTRLTVV.

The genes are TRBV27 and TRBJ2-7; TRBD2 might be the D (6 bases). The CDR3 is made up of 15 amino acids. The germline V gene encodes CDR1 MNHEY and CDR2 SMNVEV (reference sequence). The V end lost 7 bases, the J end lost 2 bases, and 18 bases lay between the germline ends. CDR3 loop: CASKEMGGLAYEQYF. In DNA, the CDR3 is TGTGCCAGCAAGGAAATGGGGGGTTTGGCCTACGAGCAGTACTTC.

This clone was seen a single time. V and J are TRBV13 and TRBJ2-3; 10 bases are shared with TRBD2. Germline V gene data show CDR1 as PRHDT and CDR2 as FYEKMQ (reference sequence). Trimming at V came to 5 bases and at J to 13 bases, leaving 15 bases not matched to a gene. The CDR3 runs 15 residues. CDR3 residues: CASSPGVLAGLLEYF. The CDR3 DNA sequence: TGTGCCAGCAGCCCCGGCGTACTAGCGGGGCTCCTGGAGTATTTT.

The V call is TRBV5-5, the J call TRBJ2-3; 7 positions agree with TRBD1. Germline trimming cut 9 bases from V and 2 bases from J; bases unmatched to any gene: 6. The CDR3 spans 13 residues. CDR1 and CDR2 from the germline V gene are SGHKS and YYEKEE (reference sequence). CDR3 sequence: CAITGESTDTQYF. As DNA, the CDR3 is TGTGCCATAACAGGGGAGTCCACAGATACGCAGTATTTT.

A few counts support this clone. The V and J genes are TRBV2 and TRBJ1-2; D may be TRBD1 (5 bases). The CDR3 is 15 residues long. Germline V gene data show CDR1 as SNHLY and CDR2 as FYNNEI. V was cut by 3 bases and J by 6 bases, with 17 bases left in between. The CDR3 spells CASSDHRGLLDGYTF. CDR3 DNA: TGTGCCAGCAGTGATCATCGGGGCCTACTCGATGGCTACACCTTC.

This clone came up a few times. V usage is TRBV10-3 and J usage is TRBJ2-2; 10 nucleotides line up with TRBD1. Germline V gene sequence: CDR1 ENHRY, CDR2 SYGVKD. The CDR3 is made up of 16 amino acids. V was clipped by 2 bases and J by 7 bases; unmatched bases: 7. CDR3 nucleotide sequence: TGTGCCATCAGTGAGCCGGGACAGGGGTGGCACGGGGAGCTGTTTTTT. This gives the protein CAISEPGQGWHGELFF.